What follows are 18 T cell receptor beta chains derived from one specimen sequenced in a study of Ad26.COV2.S vaccination and SARS-CoV-2 variants. The method was immunoSEQ multiplex PCR; TCRdb's version includes in-frame clones alone and lacks a portion of them. The repertoire holds about 370,000 clones, with around 91% as singletons. Treatment noted: roughly 19 received Ad26.COV2.S at low or high dose, single or two shots; about 5 received placebo; per-sample allocation not given. Sampling took place 63 days after the first vaccine or placebo injection. Specimen: peripheral blood, collected in a trial of Ad26.COV2.S vaccine versus placebo. Receptor source: a person aged 18-60 years who received the Ad26.COV2.S COVID-19 vaccine or a placebo.

The chain couples TRBV28 to TRBJ2-1; TRBD2 agrees at 8 bases. Per germline, CDR1 MDHEN and CDR2 SYDVKM. This CDR3 has 16 amino acids. V trimming: 3 bases; J trimming: 3 bases; junction bases outside the gene matches: 7. CDR3 loop: CASSLERGINYNEQFF. The DNA for the CDR3 is TGTGCCAGCAGTTTGGAGCGGGGGATAAACTACAATGAGCAGTTCTTC. Full variable domain (missing parts from reference TRBV28 and TRBJ2-1): DVKVTQSSRYLVKRTGEKVFLECVQDMDHENMFWYRQDPGLGLRLIYFSYDVKMKEKGDIPEGYSVSREKKERFSLILESASTNQTSMYLCASSLERGINYNEQFFGPGTRLTVL.

The rearrangement joins TRBV24-1 to TRBJ2-7; 8 positions agree with TRBD1. Germline values: CDR1 KGHDR, CDR2 SFDVKD. The CDR3 extends over 15 amino acids. The J segment lost 2 bases and the V segment lost 2 bases, leaving 4 bases of the junction unmatched. The CDR3 region is CATSDSRTGTYEQYF. As DNA, the CDR3 is TGTGCCACCAGTGATTCGCGGACAGGGACCTACGAGCAGTACTTC.

The chain is built from TRBV19 and TRBJ2-2; D assignment may be TRBD1 or TRBD2 (6 bases each). The CDR3 is made up of 17 amino acids. Germline loops: CDR1 LNHDA, CDR2 SQIVND (reference sequence). Trimming cost V 7 bases and J 9 bases, with 27 bases left between them. CDR3 sequence reads: CASKGGFRRARARELFF. The CDR3 nucleotides read TGTGCCAGTAAAGGGGGGTTCCGAAGGGCTCGGGCTCGGGAGCTGTTTTTT.

This chain uses TRBV4-2 with TRBJ2-7; TRBD2 aligns across 8 bases. The CDR3 runs to 14 residues. From germline, CDR1 is LGHNA and CDR2 YNFKEQ. V dropped 0 bases and J dropped 5; count of bases not matched to a gene: 3. CDR3 protein: CASSQEGTRDEQYF. As DNA, the CDR3 is TGTGCCAGCAGCCAAGAAGGGACTAGGGACGAGCAGTACTTC.

J is TRBJ2-1 and V is TRBV11-2; 9 nucleotides agree with TRBD2. Germline trimming cut 1 base from V and 6 bases from J; bases unmatched to any gene: 4. The CDR3 length is 15 residues. Germline CDR1 is SGHAT and CDR2 is FQNNGV. CDR3 protein: CASSLVETSGNEQFF. CDR3 nucleotide sequence: TGTGCCAGCAGCTTAGTCGAGACTAGCGGCAATGAGCAGTTCTTC.

This chain connects TRBV10-3 to TRBJ1-2, with D tentatively TRBD1 (5 bases). CDR1 is ENHRY and CDR2 is SYGVKD in the germline V gene. The CDR3 has 15 amino acids. The V end was cut by 2 bases, the J end by 4 bases, with 14 bases between. The CDR3 DNA follows: TGTGCCATCAGTGAGATCCAGGGAGGCAGCTATGGCTACACCTTC. It is translated as CAISEIQGGSYGYTF.

The rearrangement joins TRBV5-1 to TRBJ2-6; either TRBD1 or TRBD2 may supply D (5 bases each). Trimming left V 4 bases short and J 0 bases short, with 14 bases between. The CDR3 has 17 residues. CDR1 SGHRS and CDR2 YFSETQ come from the germline V gene. DNA of the CDR3: TGCGCCAGCAGCGGGGACGTAGGTTCCTCTGGGGCCAACGTCCTGACTTTC. Its protein is CASSGDVGSSGANVLTF.

The chain links TRBV11-2 to TRBJ1-5; TRBD1 matches at 12 bases. This CDR3 is built from 18 residues. Per germline, CDR1 SGHAT and CDR2 FQNNGV. Unmatched junction bases numbered 15, after V lost 5 bases and J lost 7 bases. CDR3 loop: CASSAYRDRGRIRQPQHF. Written as DNA, the CDR3 is TGTGCCAGCAGCGCCTACCGGGACAGGGGGCGAATTCGACAGCCCCAGCATTTT.

The rearrangement uses TRBV28 and TRBJ2-5; 8 bases agree with TRBD1. The CDR3 is 15 residues long. Trimming removed 7 bases from V and 5 bases from J; junction bases left unmatched: 12. Germline V lookup: CDR1 MDHEN, CDR2 SYDVKM. The CDR3 DNA sequence: TGTGCCAGCAACCTAGACAGGGGAGGCTGGGAGACCCAGTACTTC. Amino acids: CASNLDRGGWETQYF. Based on the CDR3 plus reference TRBV28 and TRBJ2-5, the full variable domain is DVKVTQSSRYLVKRTGEKVFLECVQDMDHENMFWYRQDPGLGLRLIYFSYDVKMKEKGDIPEGYSVSREKKERFSLILESASTNQTSMYLCASNLDRGGWETQYFGPGTRLLVL.

The chain couples TRBV5-4 to TRBJ2-2; tentatively, D is TRBD1 or TRBD2 (6 bases each). This CDR3 has 15 residues. Germline CDR1 SGHNT, CDR2 YYREEE (reference sequence). The V end lost 1 base, the J end lost 6 bases, and 13 bases lay between the germline ends. The CDR3 region has the DNA TGTGCCAGCAGCTTGACGGGTGGGGGGCCCGGGGAGCTGTTTTTT. Translating it yields CASSLTGGGPGELFF.

The chain links TRBV7-8 to TRBJ2-1; 11 nucleotides match TRBD2. Germline CDR1 and CDR2: SGHVS and FQNEAQ. This CDR3 has 15 residues. The V gene end was trimmed by 1 base and the J gene end by 9 bases; junction bases not matched to a gene: 5. The CDR3 DNA follows: TGTGCCAGCAGCTTAGTACTAGCGGGAGCACTTGAGCAGTTCTTC. It codes for CASSLVLAGALEQFF.

V usage is TRBV10-2 and J usage is TRBJ2-7; possibly TRBD2 for D (5 bases). There are 12 residues in the CDR3. Trimming stripped 7 bases from V and 0 bases from J, with 7 bases between. From germline, CDR1 is WSHSY and CDR2 SAAADI. In DNA, the CDR3 is TGCGCCAGCAAAGACTACTCCTACGAGCAGTACTTC. Translating gives CASKDYSYEQYF.

This chain connects TRBV6-5 to TRBJ2-5, with a weak D call TRBD2 (6 bases). In germline, CDR1 is MNHEY, CDR2 SVGAGI. This CDR3 has 13 residues. V dropped 10 bases and J dropped 2 bases, with 14 bases sitting between them. The chain's CDR3 is CATSRDFQETQYF. The CDR3 DNA follows: TGTGCCACCTCAAGGGACTTTCAAGAGACCCAGTACTTC.

The gene calls are TRBV29-1 and TRBJ1-2; D is possibly TRBD1 (6 bases). There are 12 residues in the CDR3. Germline CDR1 and CDR2: SQVTM and ANQGSEA. V lost 7 bases, J lost 6 bases, and 15 bases lay in between. The CDR3 spells CSARDTEDGYTF. DNA for the CDR3: TGCAGCGCCCGGGACACCGAGGATGGCTACACCTTC.

The chain recombines TRBV28 with TRBJ1-2; 9 bases align to TRBD1. Germline CDR1 MDHEN, CDR2 SYDVKM. The CDR3 extends over 15 amino acids. V lost 5 bases, J lost 2 bases, and 6 bases stayed unmatched. Here the CDR3 reads CASSAPGQGNYGYTF. DNA for the CDR3: TGTGCCAGCAGTGCCCCGGGACAGGGAAACTATGGCTACACCTTC.

The rearrangement uses TRBV3-1 (or the pseudogene TRBV3-2) and TRBJ1-1; no reliable D call. With 0 bases removed from V and 6 bases from J, the gap between germline ends came to 14 bases. The CDR3 totals 15 residues. The germline CDR1 and CDR2 sequences are LGHDT and YNNKEL (reference sequence). DNA for the CDR3: TGTGCCAGCAGCCAAGATTTTGGAGGCAGAGCTGAAGCTTTCTTT. Translating it yields CASSQDFGGRAEAFF.

The V call is TRBV7-3, the J call TRBJ2-7, with a weak D call TRBD1 (5 bases). Germline CDR1 reads SGHTA; CDR2 reads FQGTGA. CDR3 size: 12 residues. Deletions cut 5 bases from V and 7 bases from J, with 12 bases between. CDR3 nucleotides: TGTGCCAGCAGCCTCATGGGGCGGGAGCAGTACTTC. Translating gives CASSLMGREQYF.

This clone was recorded once. V and J are TRBV24-1 and TRBJ2-7; 10 bases map to TRBD2. CDR3 length equals 15 residues. Per germline, CDR1 KGHDR and CDR2 SFDVKD. J gave up 5 bases and V 6 bases, and 9 bases lay outside the gene matches. CDR3 nucleotides: TGTGCCACCAGTTCCAGCGGGAGGGCCAGCGACGAGCAGTACTTC. It is translated as CATSSSGRASDEQYF.